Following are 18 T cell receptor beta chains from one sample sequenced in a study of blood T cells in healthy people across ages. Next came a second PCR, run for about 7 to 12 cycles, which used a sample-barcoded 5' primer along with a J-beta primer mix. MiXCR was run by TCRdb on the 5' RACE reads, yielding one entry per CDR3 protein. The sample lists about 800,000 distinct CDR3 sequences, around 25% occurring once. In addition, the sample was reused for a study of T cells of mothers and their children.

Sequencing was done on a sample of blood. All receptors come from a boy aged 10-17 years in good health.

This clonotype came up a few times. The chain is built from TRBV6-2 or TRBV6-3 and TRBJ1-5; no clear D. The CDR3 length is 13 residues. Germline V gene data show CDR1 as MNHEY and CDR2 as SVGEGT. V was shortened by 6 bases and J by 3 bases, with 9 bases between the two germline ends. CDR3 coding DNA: TGTGCCAGCAGCCCCGGAGTCAATCAGCCCCAGCATTTT. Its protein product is CASSPGVNQPQHF.

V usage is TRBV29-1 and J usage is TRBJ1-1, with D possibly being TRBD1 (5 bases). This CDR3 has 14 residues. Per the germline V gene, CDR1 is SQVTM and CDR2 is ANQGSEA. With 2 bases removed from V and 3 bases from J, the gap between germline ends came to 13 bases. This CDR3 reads CSVELFGGDTEAFF. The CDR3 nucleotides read TGCAGCGTTGAATTGTTTGGGGGAGACACTGAAGCTTTCTTT.

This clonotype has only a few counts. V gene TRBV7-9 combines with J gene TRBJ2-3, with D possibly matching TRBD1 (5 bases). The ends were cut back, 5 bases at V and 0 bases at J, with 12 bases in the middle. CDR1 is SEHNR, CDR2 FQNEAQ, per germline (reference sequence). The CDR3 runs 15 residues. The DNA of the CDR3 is TGTGCCAGCAGCCCGTCGACAGCTAGCACAGATACGCAGTATTTT. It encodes CASSPSTASTDTQYF.

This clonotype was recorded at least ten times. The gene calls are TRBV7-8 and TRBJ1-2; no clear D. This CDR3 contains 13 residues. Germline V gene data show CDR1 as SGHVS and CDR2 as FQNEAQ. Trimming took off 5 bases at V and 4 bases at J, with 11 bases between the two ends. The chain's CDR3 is CASSPSRVYGYTF. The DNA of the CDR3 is TGTGCCAGCAGCCCGAGTCGGGTCTATGGCTACACCTTC. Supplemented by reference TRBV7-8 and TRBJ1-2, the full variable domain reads GAGVSQSPRYKVAKRGQDVALRCDPISGHVSLFWYQQALGQGPEFLTYFQNEAQLDKSGLPSDRFFAERPEGSVSTLKIQRTQQEDSAVYLCASSPSRVYGYTFGSGTRLTVV.

The CDR3 loop is CASSKREPTNEKLFF. The CDR3 coding sequence is TGTGCCAGCAGTAAGAGGGAACCAACTAATGAAAAACTGTTTTTT. The chain links TRBV6-2 or TRBV6-3 to TRBJ1-4; D gene unclear. CDR1 is MNHEY, CDR2 SVGEGT, per germline. CDR3 length: 15 amino acids. Trimming stripped 5 bases from V and 0 bases from J, with 10 bases between.

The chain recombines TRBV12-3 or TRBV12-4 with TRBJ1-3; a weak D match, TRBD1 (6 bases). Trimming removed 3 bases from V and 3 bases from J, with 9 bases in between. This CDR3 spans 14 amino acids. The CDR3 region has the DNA TGTGCCAGCAGTTTCAAGGGGGGTGGAAACACCATATATTTT. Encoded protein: CASSFKGGGNTIYF.

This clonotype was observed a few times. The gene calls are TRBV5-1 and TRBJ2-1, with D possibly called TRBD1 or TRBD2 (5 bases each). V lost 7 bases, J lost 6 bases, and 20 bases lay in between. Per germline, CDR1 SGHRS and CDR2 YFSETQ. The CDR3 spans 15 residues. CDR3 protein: CASGTGILTPNEQFF. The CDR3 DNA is TGCGCCAGCGGGACCGGGATTCTGACCCCCAATGAGCAGTTCTTC.

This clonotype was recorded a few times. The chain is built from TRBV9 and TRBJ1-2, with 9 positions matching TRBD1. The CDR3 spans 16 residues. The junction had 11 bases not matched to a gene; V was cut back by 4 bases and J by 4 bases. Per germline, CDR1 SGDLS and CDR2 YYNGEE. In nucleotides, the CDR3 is TGTGCCAGCAGCCCACTCGGGACAGGGTCCTTCTATGGCTACACCTTC. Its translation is CASSPLGTGSFYGYTF.

CDR3 protein: CASSQDTPLAGGPQSYNEQFF. For the CDR3, the DNA is TGTGCCAGCAGCCAAGATACCCCACTAGCGGGAGGGCCGCAGTCCTACAATGAGCAGTTCTTC. This chain joins TRBV4-2 and TRBJ2-1; 13 bases line up with TRBD2. This CDR3 region has 21 residues. The V gene end was trimmed by 0 bases and the J gene end by 1 base; junction bases not matched to a gene: 12. The germline CDR1 and CDR2 sequences are LGHNA and YNFKEQ.

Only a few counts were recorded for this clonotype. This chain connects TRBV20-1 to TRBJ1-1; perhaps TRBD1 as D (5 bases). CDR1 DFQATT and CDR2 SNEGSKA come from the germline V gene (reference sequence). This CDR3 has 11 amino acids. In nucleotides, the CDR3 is TGCAGCGGGACCAAAGATACTGAAGCTTTCTTT. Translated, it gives CSGTKDTEAFF.

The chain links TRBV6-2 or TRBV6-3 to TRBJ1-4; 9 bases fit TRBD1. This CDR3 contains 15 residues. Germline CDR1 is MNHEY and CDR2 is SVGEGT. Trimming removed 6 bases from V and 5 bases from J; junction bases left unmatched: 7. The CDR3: CASRRTGTGNEKLFF. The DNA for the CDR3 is TGTGCCAGCAGACGCACCGGGACAGGGAATGAAAAACTGTTTTTT.

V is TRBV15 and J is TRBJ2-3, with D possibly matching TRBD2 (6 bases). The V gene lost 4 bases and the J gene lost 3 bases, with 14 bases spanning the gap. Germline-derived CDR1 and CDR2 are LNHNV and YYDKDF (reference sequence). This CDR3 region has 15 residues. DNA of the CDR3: TGTGCCACCAGCACGGGGGATGCGTCAACAGATACGCAGTATTTT. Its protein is CATSTGDASTDTQYF.

CDR3 residues: CASSNMTAYSNQPQHF. The DNA for the CDR3 is TGTGCCAGCAGTAACATGACAGCTTATAGCAATCAGCCCCAGCATTTT. The J gene is TRBJ1-5, the V gene TRBV2; maybe TRBD1 (5 bases). Looked up from germline, CDR1 is SNHLY and CDR2 is FYNNEI. This CDR3 has 16 residues. Trimming stripped 5 bases from V and 0 bases from J, with 14 bases between.

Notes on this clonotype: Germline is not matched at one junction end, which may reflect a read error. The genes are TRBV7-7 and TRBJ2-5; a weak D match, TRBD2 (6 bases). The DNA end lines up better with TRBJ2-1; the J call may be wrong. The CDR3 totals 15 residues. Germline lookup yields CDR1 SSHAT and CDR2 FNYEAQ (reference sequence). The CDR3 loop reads CASSYGPAEGNEQFF. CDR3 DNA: TGTGCTAGCAGCTATGGGCCGGCGGAGGGGAATGAGCAGTTCTTC.

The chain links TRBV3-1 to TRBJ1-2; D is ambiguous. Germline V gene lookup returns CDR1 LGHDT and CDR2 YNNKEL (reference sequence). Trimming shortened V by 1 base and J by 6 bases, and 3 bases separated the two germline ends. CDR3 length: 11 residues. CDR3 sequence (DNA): TGTGCCAGCAGCCAAGGAAATGGCTACACCTTC. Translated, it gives CASSQGNGYTF.

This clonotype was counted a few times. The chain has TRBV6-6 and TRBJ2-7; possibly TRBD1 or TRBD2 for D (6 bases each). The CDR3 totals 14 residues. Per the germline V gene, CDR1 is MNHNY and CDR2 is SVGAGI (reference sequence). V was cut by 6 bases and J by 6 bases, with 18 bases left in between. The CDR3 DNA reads TGTGCCAGCAGCCATCATGGGGGGCCGATCGAGCAGTACTTC. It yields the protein CASSHHGGPIEQYF.

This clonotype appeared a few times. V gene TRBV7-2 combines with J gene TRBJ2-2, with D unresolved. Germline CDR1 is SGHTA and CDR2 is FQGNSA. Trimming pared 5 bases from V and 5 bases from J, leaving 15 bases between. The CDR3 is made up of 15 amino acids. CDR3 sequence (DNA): TGTGCCAGCAGCCGCGAAGGCGTGGGTACCGGGGAGCTGTTTTTT. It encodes CASSREGVGTGELFF.

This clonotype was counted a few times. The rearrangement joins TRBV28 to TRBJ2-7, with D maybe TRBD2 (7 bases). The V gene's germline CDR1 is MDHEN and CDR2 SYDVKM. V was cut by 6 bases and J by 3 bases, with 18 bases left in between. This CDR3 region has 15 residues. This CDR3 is CASRQPPGEGYEQYF. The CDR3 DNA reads TGTGCCAGCAGACAACCCCCAGGGGAGGGCTACGAGCAGTACTTC.